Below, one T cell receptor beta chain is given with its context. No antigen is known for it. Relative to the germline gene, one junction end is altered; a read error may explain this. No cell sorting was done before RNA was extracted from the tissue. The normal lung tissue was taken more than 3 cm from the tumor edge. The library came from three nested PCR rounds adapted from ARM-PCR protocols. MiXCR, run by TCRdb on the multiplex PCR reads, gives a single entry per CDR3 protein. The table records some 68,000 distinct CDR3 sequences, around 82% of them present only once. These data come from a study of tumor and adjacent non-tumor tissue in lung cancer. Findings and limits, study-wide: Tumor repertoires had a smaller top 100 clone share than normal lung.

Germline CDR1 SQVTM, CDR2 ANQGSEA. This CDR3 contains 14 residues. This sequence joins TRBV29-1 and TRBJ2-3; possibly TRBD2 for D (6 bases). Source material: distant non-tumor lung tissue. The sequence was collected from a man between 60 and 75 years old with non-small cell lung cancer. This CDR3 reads CIVEVGGTTNTQYF. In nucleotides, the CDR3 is TGCATCGTTGAAGTTGGGGGGACGACGAATACGCAGTATTTT.